A single sample gave rise to the 16 T cell receptor beta chains below, sequenced in a study of blood T cell repertoires in COVID-19. Some clones are missing from TCRdb's copy, which holds only in-frame ones; the method was immunoSEQ multiplex PCR. The sample lists 110,000 or so clones, roughly 83% occurring once. The sequencing sample was made of peripheral blood. These TCRs come from a woman in her sixties with acute or convalescent COVID-19.

This sequence joins TRBV3-1 (or the pseudogene TRBV3-2) and TRBJ1-4; the D gene is possibly TRBD1 (6 bases). The V end was cut by 4 bases, the J end by 8 bases, with 17 bases between. CDR1 is LGHDT and CDR2 is YNNKEL in the germline V gene (reference sequence). The CDR3 is 15 residues long. CDR3: CASSPSGAGDEKLFF. The CDR3 DNA follows: TGTGCCAGCAGCCCGAGTGGGGCAGGGGACGAAAAACTGTTTTTT.

The chain has TRBV11-2 and TRBJ2-7; 7 nucleotides agree with TRBD2. Germline V gene lookup returns CDR1 SGHAT and CDR2 FQNNGV. V shed 7 bases and J 3 bases; nucleotides not matched to a gene: 12. The CDR3 is 15 amino acids. The CDR3 loop reads CASTLGEAGVYEQYF. As DNA, the CDR3 is TGTGCCAGCACCTTGGGCGAGGCGGGAGTCTACGAGCAGTACTTC. The whole variable domain, filled in from reference TRBV11-2 and TRBJ2-7, reads EAGVAQSPRYKIIEKRQSVAFWCNPISGHATLYWYQQILGQGPKLLIQFQNNGVVDDSQLPKDRFSAERLKGVDSTLKIQPAKLEDSAVYLCASTLGEAGVYEQYFGPGTRLTVT.

The V gene is TRBV19, the J gene TRBJ2-1; weak D call: TRBD2 (5 bases). CDR1 and CDR2 from the germline V gene are LNHDA and SQIVND (reference sequence). The germline V and J ends were trimmed by 5 bases and 8 bases, with 16 bases remaining between them. The CDR3 runs 14 residues. CDR3 bases: TGTGCCAGTAGTCGTGCAGGCTGGGGAGATGAGCAGTTCTTC. Translated: CASSRAGWGDEQFF.

The chain has TRBV19 and TRBJ1-2; TRBD1 matches at 7 bases. Germline CDR1 and CDR2: LNHDA and SQIVND (reference sequence). V was pared by 1 base and J by 2 bases, with 10 bases of the junction left unmatched. CDR3 size: 17 residues. The CDR3 reads CASSIAGQASGNYGYTF. The CDR3 nucleotides read TGTGCCAGTAGTATAGCCGGACAGGCCTCAGGAAACTATGGCTACACCTTC.

The chain recombines TRBV30 with TRBJ2-3; D gene ambiguous. V lost 4 bases and J lost 2, with 13 bases in between. The CDR3 spans 14 residues. Germline V gives CDR1 GTSNPN, CDR2 SVGIG (reference sequence). The CDR3 bases are TGTGCCTGGACCGAAGACTTGCCCACAGATACGCAGTATTTT. It is translated as CAWTEDLPTDTQYF.

This sequence joins TRBV5-1 and TRBJ2-5; D possibly corresponds to TRBD1 (6 bases). Germline V gene lookup returns CDR1 SGHRS and CDR2 YFSETQ. The CDR3 contains 16 residues. V was pared by 1 base and J by 2 bases, with 15 bases between. The CDR3 nucleotides are TGCGCCAGCAGCTTGCTGGGGGCGATGGTGCAAGAGACCCAGTACTTC. Translation gives CASSLLGAMVQETQYF.

This clone appeared a single time. This CDR3 reads CASSLTDTQYF. CDR3 DNA sequence: TGCGCCAGCAGCCTCACAGATACGCAGTATTTT. This rearrangement joins TRBV5-1 to TRBJ2-3, with unresolved D. With 4 bases removed from V and 2 bases from J, the gap between germline ends came to 2 bases. Per the germline V gene, CDR1 is SGHRS and CDR2 is YFSETQ. The CDR3 is 11 amino acids. The full variable domain, in which reference TRBV5-1 and TRBJ2-3 provide the parts outside the CDR3, is KAGVTQTPRYLIKTRGQQVTLSCSPISGHRSVSWYQQTPGQGLQFLFEYFSETQRNKGNFPGRFSGRQFSNSRSEMNVSTLELGDSALYLCASSLTDTQYFGPGTRLTVL.

The chain employs TRBV5-8 and TRBJ1-1; D is undetermined. The germline gives CDR1 SGHTS, CDR2 YDEGEE. V gave up 5 bases and J gave up 0 bases, with 14 bases separating them. This CDR3 is built from 15 residues. The CDR3 bases are TGTGCCAGCAGGAGAGCTCGGGGTTTGAACACTGAAGCTTTCTTT. This gives the protein CASRRARGLNTEAFF.

The chain uses TRBV7-9 and TRBJ2-5, with D tentatively TRBD2 (5 bases). The CDR3 totals 15 residues. Germline CDR1 is SEHNR and CDR2 is FQNEAQ (reference sequence). The germline V and J ends were trimmed by 4 bases and 0 bases, with 12 bases remaining between them. The CDR3 DNA sequence: TGTGCCAGCAGCTCAACACCCGGGGACCAAGAGACCCAGTACTTC. The encoded protein is CASSSTPGDQETQYF.

V is TRBV28 and J is TRBJ2-1, with D maybe TRBD2 (6 bases). V dropped 6 bases and J dropped 7 bases, with 22 bases sitting between them. CDR3 length: 16 amino acids. Per germline, CDR1 MDHEN and CDR2 SYDVKM. The CDR3 loop reads CASRRRTAGLTNEQFF. The CDR3 DNA sequence: TGTGCCAGCAGGCGGAGAACAGCGGGTTTGACTAATGAGCAGTTCTTC.

The V call is TRBV14, the J call TRBJ2-1; tentatively, D is TRBD2 (5 bases). Trimming left V 4 bases short and J 2 bases short, with 9 bases between. CDR3 length: 14 amino acids. CDR1 and CDR2 from the germline V gene are SGHDN and FVKESK. The CDR3, as DNA: TGTGCCAGCAGCCCCACTAGTCCCTACAATGAGCAGTTCTTC. Translated: CASSPTSPYNEQFF.

V usage is TRBV9 and J usage is TRBJ2-2; a weak D match, TRBD2 (6 bases). The CDR3 consists of 14 residues. Between the trimmed V and J ends, which lost 4 bases and 5 bases, there was a span of 12 bases. CDR1 is SGDLS, CDR2 YYNGEE, per germline. The DNA for the CDR3 is TGTGCCAGCAGCCGGGACTTTTCGACCGGGGAGCTGTTTTTT. Amino acids: CASSRDFSTGELFF. Filled out from reference TRBV9 and TRBJ2-2, the complete variable domain reads DSGVTQTPKHLITATGQRVTLRCSPRSGDLSVYWYQQSLDQGLQFLIQYYNGEERAKGNILERFSAQQFPDLHSELNLSSLELGDSALYFCASSRDFSTGELFFGEGSRLTVL.

V is TRBV12-3 or TRBV12-4 and J is TRBJ1-6; D is perhaps TRBD1 (5 bases). The CDR3 length is 13 residues. Trimming left V 7 bases short and J 9 bases short, with 13 bases between. The CDR3 loop is CASTTGGASPLHF. CDR3 bases: TGTGCCAGCACGACCGGAGGGGCTTCACCCCTCCACTTT.

This clone is medium-sized in the sample. The CDR3 nucleotides read TGCGCCAGCAGCTGGACAGGGTTGGGTAACTATGGCTACACCTTC. It encodes CASSWTGLGNYGYTF. This chain joins TRBV5-1 and TRBJ1-2, with 8 bases matching TRBD1. CDR3 length: 15 amino acids. V lost 3 bases and J lost 1; bases outside the gene matches: 5. Germline-derived CDR1 and CDR2 are SGHRS and YFSETQ.

This clone came up once. The chain recombines TRBV27 with TRBJ1-4; tentative D call: TRBD1 (5 bases). Germline V gene lookup returns CDR1 MNHEY and CDR2 SMNVEV (reference sequence). The CDR3 length is 16 residues. Trimming shortened V by 3 bases and J by 8 bases, and 19 bases separated the two germline ends. The CDR3 sequence: CASSLGQLGGREKLFF. The CDR3 nucleotides read TGTGCCAGCAGTTTGGGCCAGCTCGGGGGTAGAGAAAAACTGTTTTTT.

For this clone: Other DNA sequences from this sample encode an identical CDR3 as well. The chain couples TRBV19 to TRBJ1-2, with D possibly TRBD1 on 6 matching bases. The germline gives CDR1 LNHDA, CDR2 SQIVND (reference sequence). V gave up 7 bases and J gave up 5 bases, with 11 bases separating them. The CDR3 runs to 12 residues. The CDR3 DNA reads TGTGCCAGTACCGGACAGAATTATGGCTACACCTTC. As protein: CASTGQNYGYTF.